This T cell receptor beta chain was documented in a study of blood T cell repertoires in COVID-19. Assay used: immunoSEQ multiplex PCR; TCRdb lists only in-frame clones, some missing. The sample contains a few hundred thousand clones, approximately 88% of which appear only once. The CDR3 has 17 residues. V lost 0 bases and J lost 3, with 19 bases in between. Germline V CDR1 and CDR2: SGHRS, YFSETQ. This TCR derives from a woman aged 25 to 45 who had recovered from COVID-19. The chain carries TRBV5-1 and TRBJ2-7; the D gene is possibly TRBD2 (5 bases). Sequencing used PBMCs or T cells enriched from blood (not recorded which). In nucleotides, the CDR3 is TGCGCCAGCAGCTTGGCCGCAGCGGCGGTAGGGTTCTACGAGCAGTACTTC. Its translation is CASSLAAAAVGFYEQYF.